This passage covers 20 T cell receptor beta chains from one sample sequenced in a study of OX40 agonist ivuxolimab in advanced cancers. TCRdb's copy holds only in-frame clones and misses some; the assay was immunoSEQ multiplex PCR. The table records 69,000 or so clones, 75% to 90% of them present only once. Sequenced here: CD4+ or CD8+ T cells sorted from blood, sampled in a trial of the OX40 agonist ivuxolimab. The receptors originated from an adult with an advanced solid tumor such as melanoma, head and neck, liver or kidney cancer.

This clone showed up just once. The V gene is TRBV18, the J gene TRBJ1-4, with 8 bases matching TRBD1. The CDR3 consists of 15 residues. Germline values: CDR1 KGHSH, CDR2 LQKENI. Losses at the gene ends were 6 bases for V and 8 bases for J; bases not matched to a gene: 11. DNA for the CDR3: TGTGCCAGCTCTCCCCGGACAGGGTGGGGAGAAAAACTGTTTTTT. This gives the protein CASSPRTGWGEKLFF.

The V gene is TRBV19, the J gene TRBJ1-3; 9 bases are a match to TRBD1. The CDR3 is 16 amino acids. The germline V gene has CDR1 LNHDA and CDR2 SQIVND (reference sequence). V lost 2 bases and J lost 5; bases outside the gene matches: 7. The CDR3 here is CASSIRGDRARNTIYF. CDR3 coding DNA: TGTGCCAGTAGTATAAGGGGGGACAGGGCCAGAAACACCATATATTTT.

The chain links TRBV5-8 to TRBJ1-1; the D is unclear. Trimming removed 3 bases from V and 4 bases from J, with 16 bases in between. CDR3 length: 15 residues. CDR1 SGHTS and CDR2 YDEGEE come from the germline V gene. DNA for the CDR3: TGTGCCAGCAGCTCCTCGAGGGCGGGAGGCACTGAAGCTTTCTTT. This translates into CASSSSRAGGTEAFF.

This clone was seen only a few times. The rearrangement joins TRBV6-1 to TRBJ2-1; maybe TRBD1 (6 bases). Trimming shortened V by 2 bases and J by 8 bases, and 22 bases separated the two germline ends. CDR1 and CDR2 (germline): MNHNS, SASEGT. The CDR3 is 17 amino acids. CDR3 protein: CASSESLPAGANDEQFF. CDR3 coding DNA: TGTGCCAGCAGTGAATCCCTCCCTGCAGGGGCAAACGATGAGCAGTTCTTC.

The chain combines TRBV4-1 with TRBJ1-6, with 8 bases identical to TRBD1. The germline CDR1 and CDR2 sequences are MGHRA and YSYEKL. V was clipped by 4 bases and J by 6 bases; unmatched bases: 8. The CDR3 runs to 16 residues. The CDR3 coding sequence is TGCGCCAGCAGCCCTGGACAGGGCCCCTCTAATTCACCCCTCCACTTT. Its protein is CASSPGQGPSNSPLHF.

This clone was detected only a few times. The genes are TRBV18 and TRBJ1-1, with 7 bases that match TRBD1. The CDR3 is made up of 15 amino acids. V shed 0 bases, J shed 3 bases, and the junction held 4 bases outside the gene matches. Germline CDR1 is KGHSH and CDR2 is LQKENI. The CDR3, as DNA: TGTGCCAGCTCACCACCGACAGGGCGGGACACTGAAGCTTTCTTT. The encoded protein is CASSPPTGRDTEAFF.

The chain combines TRBV5-4 with TRBJ1-2; D is perhaps TRBD1 (6 bases). CDR1 is SGHNT, CDR2 YYREEE, per germline (reference sequence). The CDR3 sequence is 14 residues long. V lost 4 bases to trimming and J lost 1 base, with 11 bases between them. CDR3 sequence: CASSIDRLNYGYTF. In DNA form, the CDR3 reads TGTGCCAGCAGCATTGACAGGCTTAACTATGGCTACACCTTC.

The chain joins TRBV19 to TRBJ1-2; D perhaps matches TRBD1 (5 bases). This CDR3 spans 18 amino acids. CDR1 and CDR2 from the germline V gene are LNHDA and SQIVND (reference sequence). The ends were cut back, 2 bases at V and 4 bases at J, with 23 bases in the middle. The CDR3 loop reads CASSIRGATVGGGYGYTF. CDR3 nucleotides: TGTGCCAGTAGTATAAGAGGGGCAACAGTCGGTGGTGGCTATGGCTACACCTTC.

This clone was observed a few times. The chain links TRBV5-1 to TRBJ1-3; no definite D call. CDR1 and CDR2 from the germline V gene are SGHRS and YFSETQ. Deletions cut 0 bases from V and 2 bases from J, with 12 bases between. There are 16 residues in the CDR3. The CDR3 protein is CASSLGEVKAGNTIYF. The CDR3 DNA follows: TGCGCCAGCAGCTTGGGCGAAGTCAAGGCTGGAAACACCATATATTTT.

The chain carries TRBV28 and TRBJ1-5; 9 bases fit TRBD1. The CDR3 covers 18 residues. Per germline, CDR1 MDHEN and CDR2 SYDVKM. V gave up 5 bases and J gave up 6 bases; unmatched junction bases: 17. The CDR3 DNA is TGTGCCAGCAGTAGAATCCAACCCGGGACAGGGAGAAGTCAGCCCCAGCATTTT. It translates to CASSRIQPGTGRSQPQHF. The entire variable domain, with the rest obtained from reference TRBV28 and TRBJ1-5, is as follows: DVKVTQSSRYLVKRTGEKVFLECVQDMDHENMFWYRQDPGLGLRLIYFSYDVKMKEKGDIPEGYSVSREKKERFSLILESASTNQTSMYLCASSRIQPGTGRSQPQHFGDGTRLSIL.

This clone showed up just a few times. CDR3 sequence: CATRGRGRANEQYF. The CDR3 nucleotides are TGTGCCACCAGGGGCAGGGGGCGCGCCAACGAGCAGTACTTC. The chain couples TRBV15 to TRBJ2-7; 8 bases match TRBD1. The CDR3 has 14 amino acids. CDR1 and CDR2 from the germline V gene are LNHNV and YYDKDF (reference sequence). J was trimmed by 5 bases and V by 6 bases; bases with no gene match: 9.

The genes are TRBV5-8 and TRBJ1-2; maybe TRBD1 (6 bases). The CDR3 contains 13 residues. Trimming stripped 3 bases from V and 8 bases from J, with 14 bases between. Germline CDR1 and CDR2: SGHTS and YDEGEE. The CDR3: CASSSRQVRGYTF. The CDR3 DNA is TGTGCCAGCAGCTCACGACAGGTCCGGGGCTACACCTTC.

The rearrangement links TRBV7-9 to TRBJ1-4; D perhaps matches TRBD1 (5 bases). The length of the CDR3 is 13 residues. V shed 2 bases and J shed 5 bases, with 6 bases lying between them. CDR1 is SEHNR, CDR2 FQNEAQ, per germline (reference sequence). CDR3 DNA sequence: TGTGCCAGCAGCTTAAGGACAAATGAAAAACTGTTTTTT. Amino acid sequence: CASSLRTNEKLFF.

This chain links TRBV5-1 with TRBJ2-1; 9 bases align to TRBD1. V was clipped by 4 bases and J by 7 bases; unmatched bases: 9. The CDR3 covers 15 residues. Looked up from germline, CDR1 is SGHRS and CDR2 is YFSETQ. The CDR3 protein is CASSADRGTVNEQFF. The CDR3 nucleotides read TGCGCCAGCAGCGCGGACAGGGGAACAGTAAATGAGCAGTTCTTC.

The chain has TRBV18 and TRBJ1-3, with TRBD1 matching over 9 bases. The CDR3 extends over 16 amino acids. Germline CDR1 and CDR2: KGHSH and LQKENI. V shed 1 base, J shed 4 bases, and the junction held 5 bases outside the gene matches. CDR3 sequence: CASSPLGQGRGNTIYF. CDR3 coding DNA: TGTGCCAGCTCACCACTCGGACAGGGGCGAGGAAACACCATATATTTT. Full variable domain (missing parts from reference TRBV18 and TRBJ1-3): NAGVMQNPRHLVRRRGQEARLRCSPMKGHSHVYWYRQLPEEGLKFMVYLQKENIIDESGMPKERFSAEFPKEGPSILRIQQVVRGDSAAYFCASSPLGQGRGNTIYFGEGSWLTVV.

The sample holds a few counts of this clone. The V and J genes are TRBV6-5 and TRBJ1-3; D gene ambiguous. V shed 4 bases and J shed 2 bases, with 9 bases lying between them. Germline CDR1 is MNHEY and CDR2 is SVGAGI. CDR3 length: 14 residues. CDR3: CASSSRAAGNTIYF. As DNA, the CDR3 is TGTGCCAGCAGTTCCCGGGCGGCTGGAAACACCATATATTTT.

V gene TRBV7-9 combines with J gene TRBJ1-1, with D hard to call. The CDR3 runs to 13 residues. V lost 1 base to trimming and J lost 0 bases, with 3 bases between them. In germline, CDR1 is SEHNR, CDR2 FQNEAQ (reference sequence). DNA of the CDR3: TGTGCCAGCAGCTTAGGGATGAACACTGAAGCTTTCTTT. Protein product: CASSLGMNTEAFF.

J is TRBJ2-1 and V is TRBV11-2; 11 nucleotides match TRBD2. J lost 4 bases, V lost 2 bases, and 7 bases had no gene match. Germline V CDR1 and CDR2: SGHAT, FQNNGV. The CDR3 spans 17 residues. The CDR3 is CASSLIAGGRKYNEQFF. CDR3 coding DNA: TGTGCCAGCAGCTTAATAGCGGGGGGGAGAAAATACAATGAGCAGTTCTTC.

There are a few counts of this clone. This sequence joins TRBV2 and TRBJ1-5; D unclear. With 2 bases removed from V and 9 bases from J, the gap between germline ends came to 11 bases. CDR1 is SNHLY and CDR2 is FYNNEI in the germline V gene. The CDR3 sequence is 13 residues long. The CDR3 nucleotides are TGTGCCAGCAGTGAACTTCCTGGGGTGCCCCAGCATTTT. Its translation is CASSELPGVPQHF.

The genes are TRBV28 and TRBJ1-2; 8 bases line up with TRBD1. Germline V gene data show CDR1 as MDHEN and CDR2 as SYDVKM. V lost 3 bases and J lost 8; bases outside the gene matches: 8. The CDR3 length is 14 residues. The CDR3 reads CASSFGAGGYGYTF. The CDR3 nucleotides are TGTGCCAGCAGTTTTGGGGCAGGGGGCTACGGCTACACCTTC.